This TCR beta chain is drawn from a study of blood T cell repertoires in COVID-19. Germline V CDR1 and CDR2: LGHNT, FRNRAP. The CDR3 runs 13 residues. V was cut by 3 bases and J by 8 bases, with 13 bases left in between. As originally analysed: Amplified reference gene primers provided the basis for estimating nucleated cell counts. Assay: immunoSEQ multiplex PCR; the TCRdb copy retains only in-frame clones and omits some. That table is the source of V, J and clone size, and D and trimming were worked out from the DNA. The sample carries over 300,000 clones, roughly 82% recorded once. This sequence was found in a woman in her fifties or sixties with acute or convalescent COVID-19. The chain couples TRBV12-5 to TRBJ1-2; TRBD1 is a possible D gene (5 bases). Material: peripheral blood. Written as DNA, the CDR3 is TGTGCTAGTGGTTTCCACAGGACCGGGGGCTACACCTTC. It codes for CASGFHRTGGYTF.